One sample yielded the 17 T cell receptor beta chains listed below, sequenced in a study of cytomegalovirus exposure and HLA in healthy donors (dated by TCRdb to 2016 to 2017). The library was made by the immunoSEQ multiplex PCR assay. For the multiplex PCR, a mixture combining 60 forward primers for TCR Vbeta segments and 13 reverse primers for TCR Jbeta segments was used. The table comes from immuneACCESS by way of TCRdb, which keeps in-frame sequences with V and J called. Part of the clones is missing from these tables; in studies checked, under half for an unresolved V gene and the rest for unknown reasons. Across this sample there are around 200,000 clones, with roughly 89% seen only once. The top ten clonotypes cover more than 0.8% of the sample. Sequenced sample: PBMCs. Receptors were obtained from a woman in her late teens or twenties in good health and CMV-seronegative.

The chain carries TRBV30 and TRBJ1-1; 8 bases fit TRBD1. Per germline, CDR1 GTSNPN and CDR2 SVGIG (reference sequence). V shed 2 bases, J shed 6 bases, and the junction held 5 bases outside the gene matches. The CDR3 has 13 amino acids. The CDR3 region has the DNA TGTGCCTGGAGTACGGACAGGGTGTCTGAAGCTTTCTTT. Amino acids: CAWSTDRVSEAFF.

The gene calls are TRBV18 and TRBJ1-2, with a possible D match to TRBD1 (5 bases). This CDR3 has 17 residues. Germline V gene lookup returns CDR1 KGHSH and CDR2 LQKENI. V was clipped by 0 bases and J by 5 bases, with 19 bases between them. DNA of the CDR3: TGTGCCAGCTCACCACCAATTGGATCATCGGGGGGTTATGGCTACACCTTC. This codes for CASSPPIGSSGGYGYTF.

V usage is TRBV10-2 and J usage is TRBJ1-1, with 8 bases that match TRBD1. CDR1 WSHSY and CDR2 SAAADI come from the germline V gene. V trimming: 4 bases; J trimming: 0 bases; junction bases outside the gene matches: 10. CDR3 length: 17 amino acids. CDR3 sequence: CASSGRTGRPVNTEAFF. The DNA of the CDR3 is TGCGCCAGCAGTGGCAGGACAGGGAGGCCCGTGAACACTGAAGCTTTCTTT.

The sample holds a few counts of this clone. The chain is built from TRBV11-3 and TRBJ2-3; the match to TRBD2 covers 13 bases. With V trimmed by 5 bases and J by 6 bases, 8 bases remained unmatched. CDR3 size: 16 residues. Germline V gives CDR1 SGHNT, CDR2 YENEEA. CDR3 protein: CASSPRLAGGPDTQYF. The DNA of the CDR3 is TGTGCCAGCAGCCCCCGACTAGCGGGAGGTCCGGATACGCAGTATTTT. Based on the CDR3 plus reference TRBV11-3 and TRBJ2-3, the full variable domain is EAGVVQSPRYKIIEKKQPVAFWCNPISGHNTLYWYLQNLGQGPELLIRYENEEAVDDSQLPKDRFSAERLKGVDSTLKIQPAELGDSAVYLCASSPRLAGGPDTQYFGPGTRLTVL.

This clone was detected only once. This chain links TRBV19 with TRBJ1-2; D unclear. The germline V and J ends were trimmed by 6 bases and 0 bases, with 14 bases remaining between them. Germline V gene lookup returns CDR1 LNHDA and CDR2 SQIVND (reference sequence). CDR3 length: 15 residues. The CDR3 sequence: CASSPTAVPNYGYTF. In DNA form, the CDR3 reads TGTGCCAGTAGCCCCACGGCGGTCCCTAACTATGGCTACACCTTC.

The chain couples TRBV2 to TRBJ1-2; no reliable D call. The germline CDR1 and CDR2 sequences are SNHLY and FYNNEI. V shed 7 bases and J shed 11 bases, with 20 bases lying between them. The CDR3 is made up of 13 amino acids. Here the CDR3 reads CASTGSPPWGYTF. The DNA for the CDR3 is TGTGCCAGCACCGGGAGTCCTCCCTGGGGTTACACCTTC.

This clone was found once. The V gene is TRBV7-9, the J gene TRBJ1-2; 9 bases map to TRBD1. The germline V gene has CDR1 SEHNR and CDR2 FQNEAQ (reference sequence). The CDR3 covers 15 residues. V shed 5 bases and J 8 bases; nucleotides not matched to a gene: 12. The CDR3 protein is CASSPPGQGSGGYTF. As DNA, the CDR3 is TGTGCCAGCAGCCCACCGGGACAGGGTTCGGGAGGCTACACCTTC.

CDR3 sequence: CASSFSIVGGQGSYEQYF. The DNA of the CDR3 is TGTGCCAGCAGCTTCTCGATAGTGGGGGGACAGGGATCCTACGAGCAGTACTTC. The chain links TRBV11-1 to TRBJ2-7, with TRBD1 matching over 9 bases. Germline CDR1 SGHAT, CDR2 FQDESV (reference sequence). J lost 1 base, V lost 3 bases, and 13 bases had no gene match. This CDR3 has 18 amino acids.

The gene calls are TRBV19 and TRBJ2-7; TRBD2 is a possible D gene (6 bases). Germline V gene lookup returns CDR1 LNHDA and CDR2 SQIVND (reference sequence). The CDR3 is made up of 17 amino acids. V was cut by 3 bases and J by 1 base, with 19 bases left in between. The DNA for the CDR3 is TGTGCCAGTAGTATTTTGTTTCTGGGAGGAGATTCCTACGAGCAGTACTTC. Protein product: CASSILFLGGDSYEQYF.

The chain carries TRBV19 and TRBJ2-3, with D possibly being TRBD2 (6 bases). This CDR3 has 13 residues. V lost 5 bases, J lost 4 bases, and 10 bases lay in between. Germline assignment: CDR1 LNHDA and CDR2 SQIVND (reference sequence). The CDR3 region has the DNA TGTGCCAGTAGTCCCGCGGGGCCAGATACGCAGTATTTT. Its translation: CASSPAGPDTQYF.

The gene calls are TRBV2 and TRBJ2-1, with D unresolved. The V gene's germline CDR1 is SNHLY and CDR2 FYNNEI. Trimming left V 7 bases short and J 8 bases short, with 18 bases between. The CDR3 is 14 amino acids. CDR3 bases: TGTGCCAGCACCTACACGTCGCCAAGCGATGAGCAGTTCTTC. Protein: CASTYTSPSDEQFF.

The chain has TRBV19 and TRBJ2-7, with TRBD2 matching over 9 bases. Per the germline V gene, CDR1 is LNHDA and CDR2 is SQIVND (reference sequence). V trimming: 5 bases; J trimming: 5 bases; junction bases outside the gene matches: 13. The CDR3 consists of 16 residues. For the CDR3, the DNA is TGTGCCAGTAGTTACTCCCGTCTAGCGGGGAGCGACGAGCAGTACTTC. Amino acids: CASSYSRLAGSDEQYF.

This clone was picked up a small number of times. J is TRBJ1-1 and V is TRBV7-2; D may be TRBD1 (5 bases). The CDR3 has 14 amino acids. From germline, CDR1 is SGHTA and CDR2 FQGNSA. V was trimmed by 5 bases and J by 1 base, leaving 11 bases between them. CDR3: CASSAGRSNTEAFF. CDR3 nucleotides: TGTGCCAGCAGCGCGGGACGGTCGAACACTGAAGCTTTCTTT. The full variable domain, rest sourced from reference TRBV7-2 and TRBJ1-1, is GAGVSQSPSNKVTEKGKDVELRCDPISGHTALYWYRQSLGQGLEFLIYFQGNSAPDKSGLPSDRFSAERTGGSVSTLTIQRTQQEDSAVYLCASSAGRSNTEAFFGQGTRLTVV.

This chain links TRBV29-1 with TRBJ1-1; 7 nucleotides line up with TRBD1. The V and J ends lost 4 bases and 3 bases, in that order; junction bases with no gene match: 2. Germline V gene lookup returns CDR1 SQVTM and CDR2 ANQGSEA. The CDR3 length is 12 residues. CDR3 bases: TGCAGCGTTGCCAGGGGGGACACTGAAGCTTTCTTT. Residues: CSVARGDTEAFF.

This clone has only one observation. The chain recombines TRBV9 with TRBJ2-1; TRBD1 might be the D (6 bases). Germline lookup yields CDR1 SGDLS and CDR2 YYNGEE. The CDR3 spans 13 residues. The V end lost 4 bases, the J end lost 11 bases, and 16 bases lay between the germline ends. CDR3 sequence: CASSTQPDSQQFF. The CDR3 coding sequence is TGTGCCAGCAGCACCCAACCGGACAGTCAGCAGTTCTTC.

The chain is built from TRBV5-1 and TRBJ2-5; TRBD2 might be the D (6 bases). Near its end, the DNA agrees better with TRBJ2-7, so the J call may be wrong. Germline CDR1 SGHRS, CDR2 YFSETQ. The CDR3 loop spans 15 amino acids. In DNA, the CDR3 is TGCGCCAGCAGCCCCACCGGGACTCCCCAATACGAGCAGTACTTC. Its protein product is CASSPTGTPQYEQYF.

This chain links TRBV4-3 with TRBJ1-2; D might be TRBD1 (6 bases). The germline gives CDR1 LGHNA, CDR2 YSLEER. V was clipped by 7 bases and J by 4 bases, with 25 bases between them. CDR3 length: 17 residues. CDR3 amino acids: CASTKVGKAGVTYGYTF. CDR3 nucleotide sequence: TGCGCCAGCACCAAAGTGGGTAAGGCAGGGGTGACCTATGGCTACACCTTC.